Here is one T cell receptor beta chain with its context. Those who participated ranged in age from roughly 18 to 95 years and resided in about two dozen US areas. Cohorts were based on clinical histories the participants reported. This sample was taken from a study of blood T cell repertoires in COVID-19. Study details: The samples span acute and convalescent COVID-19 from the United States, Italy and Spain. Nucleic acid was either cDNA or gDNA, and it came from T cells, B-cell-depleted T cells, or PBMCs.

Losses at the gene ends were 2 bases for V and 1 base for J; bases not matched to a gene: 4. From germline, CDR1 is SGHNT and CDR2 YENEEA. The CDR3 is made up of 16 amino acids. Using immunoSEQ multiplex PCR, the repertoire was profiled, and TCRdb retains in-frame clones only, with some absent. Of roughly 200,000 clones in the sample, just over 85% were seen once. J is TRBJ2-3 and V is TRBV11-3, with 9 bases fitting TRBD2. The TCR originated in a woman between 40 and 50 years old with acute COVID-19. Sequenced sample: PBMCs or T cells enriched from blood (not recorded which). The DNA of the CDR3 is TGTGCCAGCAGCTTATCAAGACTAGCGGGCACAGATACGCAGTATTTT. It specifies CASSLSRLAGTDTQYF. Full variable domain (rest looked up from reference TRBV11-3 and TRBJ2-3): EAGVVQSPRYKIIEKKQPVAFWCNPISGHNTLYWYLQNLGQGPELLIRYENEEAVDDSQLPKDRFSAERLKGVDSTLKIQPAELGDSAVYLCASSLSRLAGTDTQYFGPGTRLTVL.